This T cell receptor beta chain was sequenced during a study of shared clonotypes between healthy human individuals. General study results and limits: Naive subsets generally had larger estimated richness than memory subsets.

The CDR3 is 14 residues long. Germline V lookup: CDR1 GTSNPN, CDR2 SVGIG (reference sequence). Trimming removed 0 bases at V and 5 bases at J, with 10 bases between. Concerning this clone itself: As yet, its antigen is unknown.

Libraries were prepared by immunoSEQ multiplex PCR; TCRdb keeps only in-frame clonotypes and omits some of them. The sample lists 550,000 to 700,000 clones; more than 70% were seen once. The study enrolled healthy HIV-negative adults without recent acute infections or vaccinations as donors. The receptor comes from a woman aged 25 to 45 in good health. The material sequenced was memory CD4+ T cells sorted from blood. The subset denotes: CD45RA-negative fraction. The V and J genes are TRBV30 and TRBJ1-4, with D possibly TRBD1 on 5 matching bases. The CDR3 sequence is CAWSVLGGNEKLFF. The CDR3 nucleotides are TGTGCCTGGAGTGTACTGGGGGGAAATGAAAAACTGTTTTTT.